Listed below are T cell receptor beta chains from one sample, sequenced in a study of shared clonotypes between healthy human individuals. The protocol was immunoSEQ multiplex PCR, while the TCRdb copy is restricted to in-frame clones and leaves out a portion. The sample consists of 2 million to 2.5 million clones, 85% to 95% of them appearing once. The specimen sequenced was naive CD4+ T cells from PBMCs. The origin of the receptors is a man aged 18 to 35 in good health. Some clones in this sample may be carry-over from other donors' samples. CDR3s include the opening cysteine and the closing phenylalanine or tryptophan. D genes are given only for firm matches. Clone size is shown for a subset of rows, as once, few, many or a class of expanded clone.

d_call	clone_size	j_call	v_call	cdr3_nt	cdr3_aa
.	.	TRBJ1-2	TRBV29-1	TGCAGCGTCATTGATCAGGGCGACGGCTACACCTTC	CSVIDQGDGYTF
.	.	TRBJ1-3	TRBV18	TGTGCCAGCTCACCACCCTTTGGCTTAGGAAACACCATATATTTT	CASSPPFGLGNTIYF
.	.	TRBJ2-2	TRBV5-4	TGTGCCAGCAGCTTGTCCCAGGTCCGGGGCCCGAACACCGGGGAGCTGTTTTTT	CASSLSQVRGPNTGELFF
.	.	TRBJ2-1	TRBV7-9	TGTGCCAGCAGCTTAATGTCCGGTAGGATCCATGAGCAGTTCTTC	CASSLMSGRIHEQFF
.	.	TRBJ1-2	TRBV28	TGTGCCAGCAGTTCAGGTCCCAATGCTGGCTACACCTTC	CASSSGPNAGYTF
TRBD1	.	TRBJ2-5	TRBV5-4	TGTGCCAGCAGCTTGGGGCTGGGACAGGAAGAGACCCAGTACTTC	CASSLGLGQEETQYF
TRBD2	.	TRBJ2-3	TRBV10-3	TGTGCCATCAGGGGAGCTAGACTAGCTGGCAGAGATACGCAGTATTTT	CAIRGARLAGRDTQYF
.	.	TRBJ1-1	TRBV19	TGTGCCAGTAGTTCGGTCGGGGGGCGGAACACTGAAGCTTTCTTT	CASSSVGGRNTEAFF
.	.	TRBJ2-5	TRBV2	TGTGCCAGCAGTGTCCTAAAAGAGACCCAGTACTTC	CASSVLKETQYF
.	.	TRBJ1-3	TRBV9	TGTGCCAGCAGCGCCTTTATTTCTGGAAACACCATATATTTT	CASSAFISGNTIYF
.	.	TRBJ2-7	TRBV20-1	TGCAGTGCTGCGGCCTACGAGCAGTACTTC	CSAAAYEQYF
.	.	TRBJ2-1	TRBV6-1	TGTGCCAGCAGGGTTTTGTGGGACTCCTACAATGAGCAGTTCTTC	CASRVLWDSYNEQFF
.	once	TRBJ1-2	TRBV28	TGTGCCAGCAGTTACCCATACTCCGTGAGAGGGACCCGCTATGGCTACACCTTC	CASSYPYSVRGTRYGYTF
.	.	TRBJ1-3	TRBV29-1	TGCAGCGTGGCCAGTTGTGGACCCCTTCTCTCTGGAAACACCATATATTTT	CSVASCGPLLSGNTIYF
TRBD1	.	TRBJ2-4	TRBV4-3	TGCGCCAGCAGCCAAGGGACAGGGTCCCAGTATAATCAGTACTTC	CASSQGTGSQYNQYF
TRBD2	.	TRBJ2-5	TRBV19	TGTGCCAGTAGTATTGGGTCTAGCGGGAGTGAGACCCAGTACTTC	CASSIGSSGSETQYF
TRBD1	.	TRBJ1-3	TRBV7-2	TGTGCCAGCACCGGGGAGGGGGCTTTTGGAAACACCATATATTTT	CASTGEGAFGNTIYF
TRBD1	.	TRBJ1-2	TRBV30	TGTGCCTGGAGTACAGGGGGTATTGGCTACACCTTC	CAWSTGGIGYTF
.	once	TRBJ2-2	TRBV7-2	TGTGCCAGCAGCTTCGACGGCACCGGGGAGCTGTTTTTT	CASSFDGTGELFF
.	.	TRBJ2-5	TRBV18	TGTGCCAGCTCACCGTCTGTCGAGACCCAGTACTTC	CASSPSVETQYF
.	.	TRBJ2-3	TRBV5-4	TGTGCCAGCAGCTTGGCGGCAGTAGATACGCAGTATTTT	CASSLAAVDTQYF
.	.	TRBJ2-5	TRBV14	TGTGCCAGCAGCACCTGGACTGAGAAAGAGACCCAGTACTTC	CASSTWTEKETQYF
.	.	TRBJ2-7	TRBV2	TGTGCCACCAGGGGCAGGGAAGGTAGCGAGCAGTACTTC	CATRGREGSEQYF
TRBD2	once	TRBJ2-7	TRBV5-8	TGTGCCAGCAGCTGGGACCTCGGGGGGAATGGCGAGCAGTACTTC	CASSWDLGGNGEQYF
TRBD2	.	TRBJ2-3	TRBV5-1	TGCGCCAGCAGCTCCCGGCGGGAGGGCACAGATACGCAGTATTTT	CASSSRREGTDTQYF
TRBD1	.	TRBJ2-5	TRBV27	TGTGCCAGCAGTCCGTACGGGTCCCGGGACAGGGGATGGGGCCAAGAGACCCAGTACTTC	CASSPYGSRDRGWGQETQYF
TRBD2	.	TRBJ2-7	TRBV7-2	TGTGCCAGCAGCCGAATCTCTAGCGGGAGGAGGTACGAGCAGTACTTC	CASSRISSGRRYEQYF
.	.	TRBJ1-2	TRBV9	TGTGCCAGCAGCGTTGGGTCCTCCTTAGGCTATGGCTACACCTTC	CASSVGSSLGYGYTF
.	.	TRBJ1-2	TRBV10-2	TGCGCCAGCAGTCCTCAGACGGCTAACTATGGCTACACCTTC	CASSPQTANYGYTF
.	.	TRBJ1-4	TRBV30	TGTGCCTGGAGTGTTGGGGAGTACAAGCTGTTTTTT	CAWSVGEYKLFF
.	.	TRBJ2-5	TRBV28	TGTGCCAGCAGACACCGTCCCGGCGGGGAGACCCAGTACTTC	CASRHRPGGETQYF
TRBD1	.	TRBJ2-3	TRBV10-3	TGTGCCATCAGTGAACGGACAGGGGCCACCACAGATACGCAGTATTTT	CAISERTGATTDTQYF
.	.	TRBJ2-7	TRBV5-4	TGTGCCAGCAGCTTCCTTTGGGGGGACCTGAACGAGCAGTACTTC	CASSFLWGDLNEQYF
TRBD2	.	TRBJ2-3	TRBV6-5	TGTGCCAGCAGTTACCGCGGGGGAAGCACAGATACGCAGTATTTT	CASSYRGGSTDTQYF
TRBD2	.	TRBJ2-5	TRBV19	TGTGCCAGTAGAACTAGCGGCCAAGAGACCCAGTACTTC	CASRTSGQETQYF
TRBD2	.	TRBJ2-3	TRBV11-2	TGTGCCAGCAGGGGAGGGTTTTGGCAAACCACAGATACGCAGTATTTT	CASRGGFWQTTDTQYF
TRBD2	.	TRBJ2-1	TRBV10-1	TGCGCCAGAGGACTAGCGGGAGATAAAAATGAGCAGTTCTTC	CARGLAGDKNEQFF
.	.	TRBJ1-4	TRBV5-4	TGTGCCAGCAGCAAAGGGGGTGGCGAAAAACTGTTTTTT	CASSKGGGEKLFF
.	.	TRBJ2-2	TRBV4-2	TGTGCCAGCAGCCAAGATCCCGGCGGGGAGCTGTTTTTT	CASSQDPGGELFF
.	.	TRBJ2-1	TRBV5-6	TGTGCCAGCAGCTCCAGGGATGAACTGCCCTACAATGAGCAGTTCTTC	CASSSRDELPYNEQFF
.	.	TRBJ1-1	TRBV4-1	TGCGCCAGCAGCCCGGTTGGGGGGTCAGCTTTCTTT	CASSPVGGSAFF